Shown below are 25 T cell receptor beta chains from a single sample sequenced in a study of cytomegalovirus exposure and HLA in healthy donors. The PCR used 60 Vbeta and 13 Jbeta primers. Clones were read by immunoSEQ multiplex PCR, and TCRdb kept only the in-frame ones, dropping some. The sample includes under 150,000 clones. Sequencing used PBMCs. These receptors came from a man aged 40-49 years in good health and CMV-seronegative.

The rearrangement links TRBV18 to TRBJ2-7; 11 bases agree with TRBD2. The CDR3 totals 18 residues. Germline V gives CDR1 KGHSH, CDR2 LQKENI. V was clipped by 3 bases and J by 4 bases; unmatched bases: 14. DNA of the CDR3: TGTGCCAGCTCACCGAGAGTAGGACTAGCGGGTTCCGGGTACGAGCAGTACTTC. Protein product: CASSPRVGLAGSGYEQYF.

The chain combines TRBV29-1 with TRBJ1-1; 10 bases are shared with TRBD1. Germline trimming cut 7 bases from V and 4 bases from J; bases unmatched to any gene: 3. The germline V gene has CDR1 SQVTM and CDR2 ANQGSEA. CDR3 size: 12 residues. The CDR3 DNA reads TGCAGCGCTCGGACAGGGGGCACTGAAGCTTTCTTT. Residues: CSARTGGTEAFF.

This chain uses TRBV7-9 with TRBJ1-4, with D unclear. The CDR3 totals 15 residues. Germline CDR1 reads SEHNR; CDR2 reads FQNEAQ (reference sequence). The germline V and J ends were trimmed by 2 bases and 4 bases, with 11 bases remaining between them. In DNA form, the CDR3 reads TGTGCCAGCAGCTTATGGTCTATTATTAATGAAAAACTGTTTTTT. This sequence encodes CASSLWSIINEKLFF.

The J gene is TRBJ1-1, the V gene TRBV4-1, with 8 bases lining up with TRBD1. V was clipped by 4 bases and J by 1 base; unmatched bases: 17. This CDR3 is 19 amino acids long. The germline V gene has CDR1 MGHRA and CDR2 YSYEKL. The CDR3 reads CASSRRLDPIGQGNTEAFF. CDR3 in DNA: TGCGCCAGCAGCCGAAGATTAGACCCCATAGGACAGGGGAACACTGAAGCTTTCTTT.

The V gene is TRBV7-6, the J gene TRBJ1-1; 9 positions match TRBD1. The ends lost 5 bases at V and 1 base at J; junction bases unmatched: 5. Looked up from germline, CDR1 is SGHVS and CDR2 is FNYEAQ. The CDR3 sequence is 15 residues long. The CDR3 nucleotides read TGTGCCAGCAGCCTACAGACAGGGGGGAACACTGAAGCTTTCTTT. Amino acid sequence: CASSLQTGGNTEAFF.

The J gene is TRBJ1-5, the V gene TRBV6-5; a weak D match, TRBD1 (5 bases). Germline V gene data show CDR1 as MNHEY and CDR2 as SVGAGI. V was clipped by 2 bases and J by 6 bases, with 11 bases between them. The CDR3 runs to 14 residues. The DNA of the CDR3 is TGTGCCAGCAGTTACGGGGCTATGGGTCAGCCCCAGCATTTT. Protein sequence: CASSYGAMGQPQHF.

This chain uses TRBV5-1 with TRBJ2-4, with D perhaps matching TRBD2 (5 bases). The length of the CDR3 is 15 residues. Germline V gene lookup returns CDR1 SGHRS and CDR2 YFSETQ. V lost 3 bases to trimming and J lost 8 bases, with 18 bases between them. CDR3 region: CASSSLGLGSYIQYF. CDR3 in DNA: TGCGCCAGCAGCTCGCTTGGGTTAGGGAGCTACATTCAGTACTTC. The variable domain in full, completed from reference TRBV5-1 and TRBJ2-4, reads KAGVTQTPRYLIKTRGQQVTLSCSPISGHRSVSWYQQTPGQGLQFLFEYFSETQRNKGNFPGRFSGRQFSNSRSEMNVSTLELGDSALYLCASSSLGLGSYIQYFGAGTRLSVL.

V usage is TRBV19 and J usage is TRBJ1-2, with a possible D match to TRBD1 (6 bases). Germline V gene data show CDR1 as LNHDA and CDR2 as SQIVND (reference sequence). This CDR3 comprises 17 residues. V dropped 6 bases and J dropped 6 bases, with 26 bases sitting between them. CDR3 residues: CASSPNGLTGYLNGYTF. The CDR3 DNA reads as TGTGCCAGTAGCCCCAACGGCCTTACAGGGTATCTGAATGGCTACACCTTC.

The chain joins TRBV6-4 to TRBJ1-1; no clear D. Trimming removed 6 bases at V and 1 base at J, with 9 bases between. Germline assignment: CDR1 MRHNA and CDR2 SNTAGT. CDR3 length: 13 residues. The DNA for the CDR3 is TGTGCCAGCAGCGTATCAGGGAACACTGAAGCTTTCTTT. This encodes CASSVSGNTEAFF.

The chain is built from TRBV28 and TRBJ2-7; maybe TRBD2 (6 bases). Trimming shortened V by 10 bases and J by 3 bases, and 10 bases separated the two germline ends. There are 11 residues in the CDR3. The germline V gene encodes CDR1 MDHEN and CDR2 SYDVKM. CDR3 loop: CATSGGYEQYF. The CDR3 DNA sequence: TGTGCCACATCCGGGGGCTACGAGCAGTACTTC.

This chain joins TRBV28 and TRBJ1-5; 9 nucleotides align to TRBD1. This CDR3 comprises 17 residues. Trimming at V came to 4 bases and at J to 0 bases, leaving 7 bases not matched to a gene. In germline, CDR1 is MDHEN, CDR2 SYDVKM. The CDR3 here is CASSSPDRGNSNQPQHF. In DNA form, the CDR3 reads TGTGCCAGCAGTTCCCCGGACAGGGGAAATAGCAATCAGCCCCAGCATTTT.

The chain joins TRBV10-3 to TRBJ2-1; TRBD2 aligns across 13 bases. The length of the CDR3 is 19 residues. The germline V gene encodes CDR1 ENHRY and CDR2 SYGVKD. Unmatched junction bases numbered 11, after V lost 6 bases and J lost 0 bases. The CDR3 sequence: CAISPRLAGGPSSYNEQFF. Here the CDR3 DNA reads TGTGCCATCAGCCCTAGACTAGCGGGGGGACCGAGCTCCTACAATGAGCAGTTCTTC.

CDR3: CASSLQENTEAFF. The CDR3 coding sequence is TGTGCCAGCAGCTTACAGGAGAACACTGAAGCTTTCTTT. V usage is TRBV7-9 and J usage is TRBJ1-1; no definite D call. The ends were cut back, 2 bases at V and 1 base at J, with 5 bases in the middle. Germline lookup yields CDR1 SEHNR and CDR2 FQNEAQ (reference sequence). The CDR3 length is 13 residues.

This chain uses TRBV10-1 with TRBJ2-7; 9 bases are a match to TRBD1. Germline trimming cut 7 bases from V and 5 bases from J; bases unmatched to any gene: 15. Germline V gene data show CDR1 as WNHNN and CDR2 as SYGVQD (reference sequence). This CDR3 spans 16 amino acids. In nucleotides, the CDR3 is TGCGCCAGCAAGCCGCATCCGGGACAGGGAGTCCACGAGCAGTACTTC. This codes for CASKPHPGQGVHEQYF.

V and J are TRBV20-1 and TRBJ1-1; D unresolved. CDR1 and CDR2 (germline): DFQATT, SNEGSKA (reference sequence). This CDR3 comprises 10 residues. Trimming shortened V by 6 bases and J by 7 bases, and 9 bases separated the two germline ends. As DNA, the CDR3 is TGCAGTGCCACGCGGATTGAAGCTTTCTTT. Its protein is CSATRIEAFF.

This chain connects TRBV9 to TRBJ1-1, with 7 bases lining up with TRBD1. V shed 3 bases and J 1 base; nucleotides not matched to a gene: 3. Germline loops: CDR1 SGDLS, CDR2 YYNGEE. This CDR3 is 14 amino acids long. The CDR3 nucleotides read TGTGCCAGCAGCGATCCAGGGGGGAACACTGAAGCTTTCTTT. Protein product: CASSDPGGNTEAFF.

The J gene is TRBJ1-4, the V gene TRBV6-5, with 7 bases identical to TRBD1. The junction had 8 bases not matched to a gene; V was cut back by 4 bases and J by 6 bases. Germline CDR1 MNHEY, CDR2 SVGAGI. The CDR3 extends over 15 amino acids. CDR3 coding DNA: TGTGCCAGCAGTTTGGGCGGCAGGGGGTATGAAAAACTGTTTTTT. Residues: CASSLGGRGYEKLFF.

The chain recombines TRBV19 with TRBJ1-6; D perhaps matches TRBD1 (5 bases). Germline CDR1 is LNHDA and CDR2 is SQIVND (reference sequence). Trimming pared 2 bases from V and 0 bases from J, leaving 14 bases between. The CDR3 totals 18 residues. DNA for the CDR3: TGTGCCAGTAGTATATTGGGGCAGACCGGCTCCTATAATTCACCCCTCCACTTT. Its translation is CASSILGQTGSYNSPLHF.

The rearrangement uses TRBV18 and TRBJ1-5, with D perhaps TRBD1 (5 bases). Germline V gives CDR1 KGHSH, CDR2 LQKENI. The V and J ends lost 4 bases and 7 bases respectively, with 17 bases between them. This CDR3 has 15 residues. In nucleotides, the CDR3 is TGTGCCAGCTCACTGGGGCAGGTGTGGATGCAGCCCCAGCATTTT. This sequence encodes CASSLGQVWMQPQHF. Filled out from reference TRBV18 and TRBJ1-5, the complete variable domain reads NAGVMQNPRHLVRRRGQEARLRCSPMKGHSHVYWYRQLPEEGLKFMVYLQKENIIDESGMPKERFSAEFPKEGPSILRIQQVVRGDSAAYFCASSLGQVWMQPQHFGDGTRLSIL.

The chain combines TRBV5-1 with TRBJ1-1, with 7 nucleotides matching TRBD1. Trimming took 7 bases from V and 7 from J; bases not matched to a gene: 13. Germline V gives CDR1 SGHRS, CDR2 YFSETQ. The CDR3 contains 14 residues. The CDR3 region has the DNA TGCGCCAGCGGCCTAGGGGACACAGGGGATGAAGCTTTCTTT. As protein: CASGLGDTGDEAFF. Full variable domain (outside the CDR3, taken from reference TRBV5-1 and TRBJ1-1): KAGVTQTPRYLIKTRGQQVTLSCSPISGHRSVSWYQQTPGQGLQFLFEYFSETQRNKGNFPGRFSGRQFSNSRSEMNVSTLELGDSALYLCASGLGDTGDEAFFGQGTRLTVV.

This chain joins TRBV7-3 and TRBJ2-3; TRBD2 matches at 8 bases. J gave up 8 bases and V 5 bases, and 12 bases lay outside the gene matches. Per germline, CDR1 SGHTA and CDR2 FQGTGA. There are 15 residues in the CDR3. The CDR3 coding sequence is TGTGCCAGCAGCCCGGGGGGACTAGAGGTTGGTACGCAGTATTTT. It encodes CASSPGGLEVGTQYF.

The chain has TRBV5-6 and TRBJ2-7; tentative D call: TRBD1 (5 bases). This CDR3 has 12 residues. V dropped 2 bases and J dropped 4 bases, with 7 bases sitting between them. Per germline, CDR1 SGHDT and CDR2 YYEEEE. CDR3 sequence: CASSFQGYEQYF. CDR3 sequence (DNA): TGTGCCAGCAGCTTTCAGGGATACGAGCAGTACTTC. The full variable domain, completed using reference TRBV5-6 and TRBJ2-7, is DAGVTQSPTHLIKTRGQQVTLRCSPKSGHDTVSWYQQALGQGPQFIFQYYEEEERQRGNFPDRFSGHQFPNYSSELNVNALLLGDSALYLCASSFQGYEQYFGPGTRLTVT.

This chain joins TRBV5-6 and TRBJ1-2; D gene uncertain. Trimming stripped 6 bases from V and 3 bases from J, with 15 bases between. Germline V gives CDR1 SGHDT, CDR2 YYEEEE. The CDR3 covers 14 residues. CDR3 DNA: TGTGCCAGCACCTCACACTTGAGGGACTATGGCTACACCTTC. Its protein product is CASTSHLRDYGYTF. Full variable domain (remainder filled in from reference TRBV5-6 and TRBJ1-2): DAGVTQSPTHLIKTRGQQVTLRCSPKSGHDTVSWYQQALGQGPQFIFQYYEEEERQRGNFPDRFSGHQFPNYSSELNVNALLLGDSALYLCASTSHLRDYGYTFGSGTRLTVV.

The chain employs TRBV5-4 and TRBJ1-6; maybe TRBD1 (5 bases). Germline assignment: CDR1 SGHNT and CDR2 YYREEE (reference sequence). This CDR3 comprises 17 residues. Trimming took off 0 bases at V and 6 bases at J, with 16 bases between the two ends. CDR3 coding DNA: TGTGCCAGCAGCTTGGCGGGGGGTGCAGGGACTAATTCACCCCTCCACTTT. Translating it yields CASSLAGGAGTNSPLHF.

The rearrangement uses TRBV6-1 and TRBJ1-6; D gene ambiguous. Germline V gene sequence: CDR1 MNHNS, CDR2 SASEGT. V was trimmed by 2 bases and J by 3 bases, leaving 11 bases between them. There are 16 residues in the CDR3. The CDR3 protein is CASSERFERYNSPLHF. CDR3 nucleotides: TGTGCCAGCAGTGAACGCTTCGAGCGCTATAATTCACCCCTCCACTTT.